The 8 T cell receptor beta chains given below trace back to one sample, sequenced in a study of T cells in Graves' hyperthyroidism and ophthalmopathy. TCR beta CDR3 regions were amplified from RNA. Initially, a first-round RT-PCR of the TCR CDR3 employed the HTBI primer set. Via MiXCR, TCRdb re-called the multiplex PCR reads, giving one row per CDR3 protein. The profile shows some 490,000 distinct CDR3 sequences, less than 25% of them singletons. The sample was blood. The receptors were gathered from a woman aged 70-85 years with Graves' ophthalmopathy.

The chain joins TRBV14 to TRBJ1-3; 7 positions agree with TRBD1. Germline values: CDR1 SGHDN, CDR2 FVKESK. V was pared by 0 bases and J by 8 bases, with 13 bases of the junction left unmatched. The CDR3 spans 17 residues. CDR3 coding DNA: TGTGCCAGCAGCCAAGATCGGAAAAAGACAGGGCCGGACACCATATATTTT. It yields the protein CASSQDRKKTGPDTIYF.

This chain links TRBV7-2 with TRBJ2-7; D is uncertain. With 0 bases removed from V and 2 bases from J, the gap between germline ends came to 11 bases. The CDR3 covers 15 residues. CDR1 is SGHTA, CDR2 FQGNSA, per germline. The CDR3 here is CASSLAKAVAYEQYF. DNA for the CDR3: TGTGCCAGCAGCTTAGCGAAGGCCGTCGCCTACGAGCAGTACTTC.

The rearrangement uses TRBV29-1 and TRBJ2-6; D is unclear. CDR1 is SQVTM and CDR2 is ANQGSEA in the germline V gene. CDR3 length equals 13 residues. V was cut by 3 bases and J by 4 bases, with 7 bases left in between. The CDR3 coding sequence is TGCAGCGTTGACCCGTTAGGGGCCAACGTCCTGACTTTC. Translating it yields CSVDPLGANVLTF.

Ten or more counts support this clonotype. The J gene is TRBJ2-3, the V gene TRBV2; D unresolved. Germline assignment: CDR1 SNHLY and CDR2 FYNNEI. There are 15 residues in the CDR3. V lost 5 bases and J lost 0, with 12 bases in between. The CDR3 sequence is CASSPTKPSTDTQYF. The CDR3 DNA sequence: TGTGCCAGCAGTCCCACAAAGCCTAGCACAGATACGCAGTATTTT.

This clonotype was seen ten or more times. The V gene is TRBV12-3 or TRBV12-4, the J gene TRBJ2-6, with D perhaps matching TRBD1 (6 bases). The V gene lost 3 bases and the J gene lost 3 bases, with 12 bases spanning the gap. The CDR3 spans 16 residues. CDR3 protein: CASSFTGINGANVLTF. The CDR3 bases are TGTGCCAGCAGTTTTACAGGGATAAATGGGGCCAACGTCCTGACTTTC.

This clonotype was seen many times. V and J are TRBV20-1 and TRBJ2-1; D is unresolved. Trimming took 3 bases from V and 6 from J, leaving 3 bases between them. The CDR3 has 10 amino acids. In germline, CDR1 is DFQATT, CDR2 SNEGSKA (reference sequence). CDR3 amino acids: CSARSNEQFF. CDR3 sequence (DNA): TGCAGTGCTAGGAGCAATGAGCAGTTCTTC.

This clonotype was detected ten times or more. This chain joins TRBV7-2 and TRBJ2-7; 10 bases are a match to TRBD2. The CDR3 is 15 amino acids. Germline V gene sequence: CDR1 SGHTA, CDR2 FQGNSA. V shed 5 bases, J shed 0 bases, and the junction held 4 bases outside the gene matches. As DNA, the CDR3 is TGTGCCAGCAGCCGGCGGACTAGCGGCTCCTACGAGCAGTACTTC. Its protein is CASSRRTSGSYEQYF.

This clonotype has only a few counts. The chain couples TRBV20-1 to TRBJ1-2; no clear D gene. The CDR3 consists of 12 residues. Germline assignment: CDR1 DFQATT and CDR2 SNEGSKA (reference sequence). V lost 6 bases to trimming and J lost 3 bases, with 11 bases between them. The CDR3 loop reads CSAVDPDYGYTF. DNA of the CDR3: TGCAGTGCCGTTGACCCAGACTATGGCTACACCTTC.